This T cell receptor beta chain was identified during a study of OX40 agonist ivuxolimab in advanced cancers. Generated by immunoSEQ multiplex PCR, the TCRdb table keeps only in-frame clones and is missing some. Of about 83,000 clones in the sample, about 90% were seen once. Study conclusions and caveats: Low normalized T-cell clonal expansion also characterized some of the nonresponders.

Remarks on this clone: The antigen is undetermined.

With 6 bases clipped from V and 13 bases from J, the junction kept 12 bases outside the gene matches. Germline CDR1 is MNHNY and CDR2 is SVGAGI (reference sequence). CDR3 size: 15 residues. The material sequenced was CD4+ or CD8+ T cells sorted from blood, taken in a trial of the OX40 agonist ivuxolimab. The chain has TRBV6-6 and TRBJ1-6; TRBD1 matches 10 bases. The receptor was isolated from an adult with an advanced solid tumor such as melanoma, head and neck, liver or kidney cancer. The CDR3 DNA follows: TGTGCCAGCAGAAAGACCGGGACAGGGGAGGGGCCCCTCCACTTT. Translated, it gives CASRKTGTGEGPLHF.